This record looks at one TCR beta chain sequence and its context. The data stem from a study of blood T cell repertoires in COVID-19. Study overall: The United States, Italy and Spain provided the acute and convalescent COVID-19 samples.

In the study's own analysis: Amplified reference gene primers provided the basis for estimating nucleated cell counts. Generated by immunoSEQ multiplex PCR, the TCRdb table keeps only in-frame clones and is missing some. V and J calls and clone size come straight from that table; D and trimming were deduced from the DNA. Among some 89,000 clones listed, 65% to 85% were seen once. Source material: peripheral blood. This TCR was sampled from a man aged 65-85 years with acute or convalescent COVID-19.

As DNA, the CDR3 is TGTGCCAGCAGCTCCTCGACTAGCGGGGGGTTTTCTAGCACAGATACGCAGTATTTT. Translating gives CASSSSTSGGFSSTDTQYF. The chain employs TRBV9 and TRBJ2-3; 13 nucleotides line up with TRBD2. After removal of 4 bases from V and 0 bases from J, the junction contained 11 bases not matched to a gene. The CDR3 runs to 19 residues. Germline V lookup: CDR1 SGDLS, CDR2 YYNGEE.